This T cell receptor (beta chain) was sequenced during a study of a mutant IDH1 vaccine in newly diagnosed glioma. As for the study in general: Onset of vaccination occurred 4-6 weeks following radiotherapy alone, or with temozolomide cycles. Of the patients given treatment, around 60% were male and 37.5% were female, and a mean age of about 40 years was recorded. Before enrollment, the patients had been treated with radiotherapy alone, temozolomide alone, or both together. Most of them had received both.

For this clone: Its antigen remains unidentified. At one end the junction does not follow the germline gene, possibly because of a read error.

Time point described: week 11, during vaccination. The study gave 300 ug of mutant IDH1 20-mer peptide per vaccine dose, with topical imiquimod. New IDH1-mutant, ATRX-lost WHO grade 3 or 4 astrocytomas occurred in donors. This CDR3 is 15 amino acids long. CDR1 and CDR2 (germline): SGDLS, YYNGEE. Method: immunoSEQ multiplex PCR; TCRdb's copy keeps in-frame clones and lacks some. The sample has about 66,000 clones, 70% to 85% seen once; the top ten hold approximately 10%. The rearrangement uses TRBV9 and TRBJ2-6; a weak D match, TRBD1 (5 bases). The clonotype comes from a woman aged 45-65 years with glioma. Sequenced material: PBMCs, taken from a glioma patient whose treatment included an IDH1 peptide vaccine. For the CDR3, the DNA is TGTGCCAGCAGCGTATGGGGCTCTGCGGCCAACGTCCTGACTTTC. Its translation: CASSVWGSAANVLTF.